The rows below give T cell receptor beta chains drawn from one sample of a study of cytomegalovirus exposure and HLA in healthy donors. Clones were sequenced by immunoSEQ multiplex PCR, and TCRdb holds only the in-frame ones, with some missing. This sample has about 220,000 clones, with about 93% found just once. The sample was PBMCs. These receptors were collected from a woman under 30 in good health and CMV-seronegative. The CDR3 runs from the conserved cysteine through the conserved F or W. D genes are given only for firm matches. Expanded clones get a size class; other rows say once, few or many, or leave the size out.

clone size,V gene,J gene,D gene,CDR3 protein,CDR3 DNA
-,TRBV5-1,TRBJ2-7,-,CASSTGQPPYEQYF,TGCGCCAGCAGCACAGGGCAGCCTCCCTACGAGCAGTACTTC
once,TRBV9,TRBJ1-1,TRBD1,CASSAWWGQGNTEAFF,TGTGCCAGCAGCGCATGGTGGGGACAGGGGAACACTGAAGCTTTCTTT
-,TRBV19,TRBJ1-4,-,CASSTQGLREKLFF,TGTGCCAGTTCTACCCAGGGGCTCAGGGAAAAACTGTTTTTT
-,TRBV25-1,TRBJ1-2,TRBD1,CASSASGQIFNYGYTF,TGTGCCAGCAGTGCGTCGGGACAGATTTTCAACTATGGCTACACCTTC
-,TRBV6-1,TRBJ2-7,-,CASSEMSRGLYEQYF,TGTGCCAGCAGTGAAATGTCGCGGGGCCTATACGAGCAGTACTTC
-,TRBV29-1,TRBJ2-2,TRBD2,CSAAPSGTTGELFF,TGCAGCGCTGCCCCTAGCGGGACGACCGGGGAGCTGTTTTTT
-,TRBV7-8,TRBJ1-2,-,CASSPSSTGGYGYTF,TGTGCCAGCAGCCCCTCGAGCACGGGCGGGTATGGCTACACCTTC
-,TRBV6-1,TRBJ2-7,TRBD1,CASTNRDSGYEQYF,TGTGCCAGCACAAACCGGGACAGCGGCTACGAGCAGTACTTC
-,TRBV5-1,TRBJ2-7,-,CASSLAREVEQYF,TGCGCCAGCAGCCTGGCCAGGGAAGTTGAGCAGTACTTC
-,TRBV28,TRBJ1-2,TRBD1,CASSPGTGNYGYTF,TGTGCCAGCAGTCCTGGGACAGGGAACTATGGCTACACCTTC
-,TRBV6-6,TRBJ2-7,TRBD1,CASSYSGTVYYEQYF,TGTGCCAGCAGTTACTCCGGGACAGTCTACTACGAGCAGTACTTC
-,TRBV5-1,TRBJ2-2,TRBD2,CASSIRLADGTGELFF,TGCGCCAGCAGCATTCGACTAGCGGACGGCACCGGGGAGCTGTTTTTT
-,TRBV6-5,TRBJ1-1,TRBD1,CASSSGVGQGRSEAFF,TGTGCCAGCAGTTCCGGGGTGGGACAGGGTAGGTCTGAAGCTTTCTTT
-,TRBV18,TRBJ1-6,-,CASSPVSDSPLHF,TGTGCCAGCTCACCAGTCAGTGATTCACCCCTCCACTTT
-,TRBV28,TRBJ2-2,TRBD1,CASSQSGTALPNTGELFF,TGTGCCAGCAGCCAATCCGGGACAGCGCTACCTAACACCGGGGAGCTGTTTTTT
-,TRBV5-1,TRBJ1-2,TRBD1,CASSSGQAYGYTF,TGCGCCAGCAGCTCGGGACAGGCTTATGGCTACACCTTC
-,TRBV13,TRBJ2-1,TRBD2,CASSSPSGEYNEQFF,TGTGCCAGCAGTTCGCCTAGCGGAGAATATAATGAGCAGTTCTTC
-,TRBV5-4,TRBJ1-1,TRBD1,CASSFIGTGSQFGTEAFF,TGTGCCAGCAGCTTTATCGGGACAGGGAGTCAATTTGGAACTGAAGCTTTCTTT
-,TRBV11-2,TRBJ2-3,TRBD2,CASSFAFSGGGSDTQYF,TGTGCCAGCAGCTTTGCCTTTAGCGGCGGGGGATCAGATACGCAGTATTTT
-,TRBV4-2,TRBJ1-3,TRBD1,CASSQVGGQGTNTIYF,TGTGCCAGCAGCCAAGTTGGGGGACAGGGCACAAACACCATATATTTT
-,TRBV5-6,TRBJ1-6,-,CASRGALNSPLHF,TGTGCCAGCAGAGGGGCCTTAAATTCACCCCTCCACTTT
-,TRBV28,TRBJ2-5,TRBD1,CASRPQGQETQYF,TGTGCCAGCAGACCACAGGGGCAGGAGACCCAGTACTTC
-,TRBV28,TRBJ1-5,-,CASSPGGRWGIRDQPQHF,TGTGCCAGCAGTCCCGGGGGGAGGTGGGGGATCCGAGATCAGCCCCAGCATTTT
few,TRBV20-1,TRBJ2-1,-,CSAREYNEQFF,TGCAGTGCGAGGGAGTACAATGAGCAGTTCTTC
-,TRBV5-6,TRBJ2-1,-,CASSLAGVQFF,TGTGCCAGCAGCTTGGCGGGAGTACAGTTCTTC
-,TRBV27,TRBJ1-5,-,CASSLFFGDLGQPQHF,TGTGCCAGCAGTTTATTTTTCGGGGATCTGGGTCAGCCCCAGCATTTT
-,TRBV5-4,TRBJ2-7,TRBD2,CASSAGGRKTYEQYF,TGTGCCAGCAGCGCCGGCGGGAGGAAAACCTACGAGCAGTACTTC
-,TRBV19,TRBJ2-3,TRBD1,CASSSGQRSSTDTQYF,TGTGCCAGTAGTTCGGGACAGCGATCAAGCACAGATACGCAGTATTTT
once,TRBV7-9,TRBJ2-7,TRBD2,CASSLRGTSGRVPYEQYF,TGTGCCAGCAGCTTACGGGGGACTAGCGGGAGGGTTCCCTACGAGCAGTACTTC
once,TRBV30,TRBJ1-4,-,CAWTGVGNEKLFF,TGTGCCTGGACAGGGGTTGGTAATGAAAAACTGTTTTTT
-,TRBV6-1,TRBJ2-7,-,CASSEADQGWYEQYF,TGTGCCAGCAGTGAAGCCGACCAGGGTTGGTACGAGCAGTACTTC
-,TRBV28,TRBJ1-2,-,CASSQGLRNYGYTF,TGTGCCAGCAGTCAAGGTCTGAGGAACTATGGCTACACCTTC
once,TRBV7-9,TRBJ1-2,-,CASSLTAGVSYGYTF,TGTGCCAGCAGCTTAACAGCCGGGGTTAGCTATGGCTACACCTTC